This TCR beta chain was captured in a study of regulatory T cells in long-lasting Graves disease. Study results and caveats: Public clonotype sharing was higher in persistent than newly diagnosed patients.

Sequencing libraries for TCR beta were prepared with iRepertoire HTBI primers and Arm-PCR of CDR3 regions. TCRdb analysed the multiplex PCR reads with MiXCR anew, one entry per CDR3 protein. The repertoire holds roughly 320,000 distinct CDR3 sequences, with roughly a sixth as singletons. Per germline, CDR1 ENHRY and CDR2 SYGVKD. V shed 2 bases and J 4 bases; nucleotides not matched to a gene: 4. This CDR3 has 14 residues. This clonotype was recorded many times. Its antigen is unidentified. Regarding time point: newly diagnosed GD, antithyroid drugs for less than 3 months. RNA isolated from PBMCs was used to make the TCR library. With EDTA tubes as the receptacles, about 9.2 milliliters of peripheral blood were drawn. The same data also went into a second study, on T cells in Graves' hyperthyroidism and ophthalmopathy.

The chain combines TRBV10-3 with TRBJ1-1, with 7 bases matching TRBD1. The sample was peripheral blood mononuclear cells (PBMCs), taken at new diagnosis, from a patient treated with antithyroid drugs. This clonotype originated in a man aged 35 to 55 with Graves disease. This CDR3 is CAISEEGAITEAFF. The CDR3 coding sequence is TGTGCCATCAGTGAGGAGGGGGCGATCACTGAAGCTTTCTTT.